The 12 T cell receptor beta chains listed next were all sequenced from one sample in a study of T cells after yellow fever vaccination. TCRdb itself ran the 5' RACE reads through MiXCR, one entry per CDR3 protein. Of a few hundred thousand distinct CDR3 sequences detected, 18% appear once; the ten largest clones hold over 15%. Material: PBMCs, obtained before the yellow fever booster vaccination. The receptors come from a man between 18 and 35 years old who received the YFV17D yellow fever vaccine.

The V gene is TRBV4-2, the J gene TRBJ2-3; TRBD1 matches at 9 bases. This CDR3 region has 15 residues. The trim removed 1 base at V and 5 bases at J, leaving 4 bases unmatched. CDR1 is LGHNA, CDR2 YNFKEQ, per germline. DNA for the CDR3: TGTGCCAGCAGCCAAGCACAGGGGGCCAAAGATACGCAGTATTTT. Amino acids: CASSQAQGAKDTQYF.

Points on this clonotype: Since a much larger clone is just one base distant, this may be a read error. This chain uses TRBV10-3 with TRBJ2-5; 7 nucleotides agree with TRBD2. Germline lookup yields CDR1 ENHRY and CDR2 SYGVKD. The CDR3 has 11 residues. Written as DNA, the CDR3 is TGTGCCACCCGGGACTATAAGACCCAGAACTTC. Its translation is CATRDYKTQNF.

The table lists this clonotype with many counts. The V call is TRBV20-1, the J call TRBJ2-5, with D unresolved. Trimming pared 5 bases from V and 7 bases from J, leaving 17 bases between. The CDR3 covers 13 residues. The germline V gene encodes CDR1 DFQATT and CDR2 SNEGSKA (reference sequence). CDR3 loop: CSARVSAIGTQYF. Written as DNA, the CDR3 is TGCAGTGCTCGGGTCTCGGCAATAGGGACCCAGTACTTC.

This chain joins TRBV28 and TRBJ2-5, with 11 bases aligning to TRBD1. J was trimmed by 4 bases and V by 5 bases; bases with no gene match: 6. The germline V gene has CDR1 MDHEN and CDR2 SYDVKM. The CDR3 extends over 15 amino acids. Here the CDR3 DNA reads TGTGCCAGCAGTCCCCCCGGGACAGGGGGAGAGACCCAGTACTTC. Protein sequence: CASSPPGTGGETQYF. Full variable domain (missing parts from reference TRBV28 and TRBJ2-5): DVKVTQSSRYLVKRTGEKVFLECVQDMDHENMFWYRQDPGLGLRLIYFSYDVKMKEKGDIPEGYSVSREKKERFSLILESASTNQTSMYLCASSPPGTGGETQYFGPGTRLLVL.

This clonotype has a handful of counts. The rearrangement joins TRBV2 to TRBJ2-1, with D unresolved. V lost 7 bases and J 5 bases, leaving 9 bases between the germline ends. Germline V gives CDR1 SNHLY, CDR2 FYNNEI. The CDR3 contains 12 residues. The CDR3 DNA reads as TGTGCCAGCAATTCCCGAAACAATGAGCAGTTCTTC. Amino acids: CASNSRNNEQFF.

The rearrangement uses TRBV4-3 and TRBJ2-5; possible D gene TRBD1, 7 bases. The CDR3 has 15 amino acids. Germline V lookup: CDR1 LGHNA, CDR2 YSLEER. V lost 0 bases and J 5 bases, leaving 13 bases between the germline ends. The CDR3 sequence: CASSQEAQGGETQYF. CDR3 DNA sequence: TGCGCCAGCAGCCAAGAAGCCCAGGGGGGCGAGACCCAGTACTTC.

The sample holds a few counts of this clonotype. The chain joins TRBV20-1 to TRBJ1-4, with D possibly being TRBD1 (6 bases). This CDR3 region has 13 residues. Per germline, CDR1 DFQATT and CDR2 SNEGSKA (reference sequence). V was clipped by 3 bases and J by 4 bases, with 9 bases between them. CDR3 in amino acids: CSARRGFNEKLFF. The DNA of the CDR3 is TGCAGTGCTAGGAGGGGGTTTAATGAAAAACTGTTTTTT.

A few counts support this clonotype. The chain carries TRBV5-5 and TRBJ2-5; 11 bases fit TRBD1. The germline V gene encodes CDR1 SGHKS and CDR2 YYEKEE (reference sequence). The V segment lost 7 bases and the J segment 5 bases; nucleotides outside the gene matches: 7. This CDR3 is built from 14 residues. This CDR3 is CASDRTGGVETQYF. CDR3 coding DNA: TGTGCCAGCGACCGGACAGGGGGCGTGGAGACCCAGTACTTC.

In its sample, this clonotype was seen many times. The V and J genes are TRBV20-1 and TRBJ2-5, with 8 bases that match TRBD2. V was clipped by 7 bases and J by 5 bases; unmatched bases: 15. CDR3 length: 15 residues. In germline, CDR1 is DFQATT, CDR2 SNEGSKA (reference sequence). The CDR3 spells CSGTSGGGPWETQYF. The CDR3 DNA reads TGCAGTGGAACTAGCGGTGGAGGTCCGTGGGAGACCCAGTACTTC.

This rearrangement joins TRBV7-8 to TRBJ2-2; 8 bases fit TRBD2. Trimming at V came to 6 bases and at J to 2 bases, leaving 5 bases not matched to a gene. In germline, CDR1 is SGHVS, CDR2 FQNEAQ. The CDR3 spans 15 residues. CDR3 residues: CASRPAGVNTGELFF. The CDR3 DNA follows: TGTGCCAGCAGGCCAGCGGGGGTCAACACCGGGGAGCTGTTTTTT.

V is TRBV28 and J is TRBJ2-2; D gene uncertain. This CDR3 contains 12 residues. V was pared by 9 bases and J by 0 bases, with 5 bases between. Germline-derived CDR1 and CDR2 are MDHEN and SYDVKM. The CDR3 sequence: CASRSNTGELFF. CDR3 in DNA: TGTGCCAGTCGGTCGAACACCGGGGAGCTGTTTTTT.

The sample holds a few counts of this clonotype. The chain uses TRBV5-1 and TRBJ2-2, with a weak D call TRBD2 (5 bases). This CDR3 has 15 residues. The germline CDR1 and CDR2 sequences are SGHRS and YFSETQ. V gave up 3 bases and J gave up 6 bases, with 15 bases separating them. In DNA, the CDR3 is TGCGCCAGCAGCTCCGGGGTGCTGCTCCCCGGGGAGCTGTTTTTT. Its translation is CASSSGVLLPGELFF.